The present entry profiles one T cell receptor (beta chain) with its context. The sample holds other DNA sequences that translate to the same CDR3. Repertoires were generated with immunoSEQ multiplex PCR, while TCRdb's copy carries only in-frame clones and drops some. The repertoire consists of about 690,000 clones, with less than 95% occurring once and the leading ten covering less than 40%. The data derive from a study of shared clonotypes between healthy human individuals. This receptor was obtained from a man younger than 30 in good health. Some clones in this sample may be carry-over from other donors' samples. The sequencing sample was made of memory CD8+ T cells from PBMCs. The subset was: CD45RO+ cells pooled with CCR7-negative TemRA cells.

CDR3 coding DNA: TGTGCCAGTACAGCGAACTATGGCTACACCTTC. Its protein is CASTANYGYTF. The rearrangement uses TRBV19 and TRBJ1-2; D is unclear. CDR3 size: 11 residues. The germline gives CDR1 LNHDA, CDR2 SQIVND (reference sequence). The V end was cut by 7 bases, the J end by 2 bases, with 5 bases between.